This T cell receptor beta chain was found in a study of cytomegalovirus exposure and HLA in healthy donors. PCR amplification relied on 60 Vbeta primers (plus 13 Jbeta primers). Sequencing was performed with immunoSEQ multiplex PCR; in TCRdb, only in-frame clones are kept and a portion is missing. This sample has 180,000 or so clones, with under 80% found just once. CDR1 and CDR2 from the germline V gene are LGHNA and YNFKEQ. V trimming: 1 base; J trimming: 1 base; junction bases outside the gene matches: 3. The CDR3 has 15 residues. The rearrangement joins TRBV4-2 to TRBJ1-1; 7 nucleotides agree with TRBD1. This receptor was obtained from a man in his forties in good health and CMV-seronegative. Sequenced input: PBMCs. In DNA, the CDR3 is TGTGCCAGCAGCCAAGTTAACAGGGGGAACACTGAAGCTTTCTTT. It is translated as CASSQVNRGNTEAFF.